A selection of T cell receptor beta chains follows, all from one sample in a study of CD8+ T cells in alopecia areata. The data were produced by immunoSEQ multiplex PCR, yet TCRdb's version contains in-frame clones alone and is incomplete. The table lists 95,000 to 110,000 clones, 65% to 85% of them singletons. Sample: CD8+ T cells sorted from blood, taken at week 24, from a patient treated with tofacitinib. The receptor set was obtained from a human donor with alopecia areata. The CDR3 runs from the conserved cysteine through the conserved F or W. The D gene is left open where the match is weak. Where a row states a size, it is once, few, many or the class of an expanded clone; other rows omit it.

j_call: TRBJ2-1
v_call: TRBV5-4
clone_size: NA
d_call: NA
cdr3_aa: CASSIGLDNEQFF
cdr3_nt: TGTGCCAGCAGCATCGGACTCGACAATGAGCAGTTCTTC

j_call: TRBJ2-2
v_call: TRBV5-6
clone_size: NA
d_call: NA
cdr3_aa: CASSLGQLGNTGELFF
cdr3_nt: TGTGCCAGCAGCTTGGGGCAGTTGGGGAACACCGGGGAGCTGTTTTTT

j_call: TRBJ1-1
v_call: TRBV2
clone_size: NA
d_call: TRBD1
cdr3_aa: CASNRDSSLNTEAFF
cdr3_nt: TGTGCCAGCAACCGGGACAGCTCTCTTAACACTGAAGCTTTCTTT

j_call: TRBJ2-7
v_call: TRBV10-2
clone_size: NA
d_call: NA
cdr3_aa: CASRPPLSSYEQYF
cdr3_nt: TGCGCCAGCAGGCCACCACTGAGCTCCTACGAGCAGTACTTC

j_call: TRBJ2-1
v_call: TRBV6-5
clone_size: NA
d_call: NA
cdr3_aa: CASSYSRTVEQFF
cdr3_nt: TGTGCCAGCAGTTACTCCAGGACAGTTGAGCAGTTCTTC

j_call: TRBJ2-7
v_call: TRBV6-5
clone_size: NA
d_call: NA
cdr3_aa: CASSYSGGFGHEQYF
cdr3_nt: TGTGCCAGCAGTTACTCTGGCGGGTTCGGGCACGAGCAGTACTTC

j_call: TRBJ2-7
v_call: TRBV6-5
clone_size: NA
d_call: NA
cdr3_aa: CASSYYSLGEQYF
cdr3_nt: TGTGCCAGCAGTTACTACTCCCTCGGCGAGCAGTACTTC

j_call: TRBJ2-7
v_call: TRBV7-2
clone_size: NA
d_call: TRBD1
cdr3_aa: CASSQGQGALYEQYF
cdr3_nt: TGTGCCAGCAGCCAGGGGCAGGGGGCTTTATACGAGCAGTACTTC

j_call: TRBJ1-2
v_call: TRBV6-1
clone_size: NA
d_call: NA
cdr3_aa: CASSSYIGDGYTF
cdr3_nt: TGTGCCAGCAGTTCCTACATTGGGGATGGCTACACCTTC

j_call: TRBJ2-1
v_call: TRBV5-5
clone_size: NA
d_call: TRBD2
cdr3_aa: CASRTSGDGEQFF
cdr3_nt: TGTGCCAGCCGGACTAGCGGGGATGGTGAGCAGTTCTTC

j_call: TRBJ1-1
v_call: TRBV19
clone_size: NA
d_call: NA
cdr3_aa: CASSILGGGRAEAFF
cdr3_nt: TGTGCCAGTAGTATCCTTGGCGGGGGAAGGGCTGAAGCTTTCTTT

j_call: TRBJ1-6
v_call: TRBV4-1
clone_size: NA
d_call: NA
cdr3_aa: CASSQVPNPPINSPLHF
cdr3_nt: TGCGCCAGCAGCCAAGTACCCAATCCCCCTATTAATTCACCCCTCCACTTT

j_call: TRBJ1-5
v_call: TRBV19
clone_size: NA
d_call: TRBD1
cdr3_aa: CASSPGQSPGQPQHF
cdr3_nt: TGTGCCAGTTCCCCGGGACAGTCCCCGGGGCAGCCCCAGCATTTT

j_call: TRBJ2-7
v_call: TRBV4-3
clone_size: NA
d_call: NA
cdr3_aa: CASSQDRQGHYEQYF
cdr3_nt: TGCGCCAGCAGCCAAGACAGGCAGGGTCACTACGAGCAGTACTTC

j_call: TRBJ2-5
v_call: TRBV27
clone_size: NA
d_call: NA
cdr3_aa: CASSPGTGQETQYF
cdr3_nt: TGTGCCAGCAGTCCCGGGACTGGACAAGAGACCCAGTACTTC

j_call: TRBJ1-6
v_call: TRBV5-6
clone_size: once
d_call: NA
cdr3_aa: CASSLGVRDSPLHF
cdr3_nt: TGTGCCAGCAGCTTAGGGGTCCGCGATTCACCCCTCCACTTT

j_call: TRBJ2-1
v_call: TRBV5-4
clone_size: NA
d_call: TRBD2
cdr3_aa: CASSLFSGGNYNEQFF
cdr3_nt: TGTGCCAGCAGCTTGTTTAGCGGGGGGAACTACAATGAGCAGTTCTTC

j_call: TRBJ1-1
v_call: TRBV11-2
clone_size: NA
d_call: NA
cdr3_aa: CASSLFLGGDTEAFF
cdr3_nt: TGTGCCAGCAGCTTATTCCTGGGGGGTGACACTGAAGCTTTCTTT

j_call: TRBJ2-1
v_call: TRBV29-1
clone_size: few
d_call: NA
cdr3_aa: CSVRGSAGHSNSYNEQFF
cdr3_nt: TGCAGCGTTCGGGGAAGCGCAGGCCATTCTAACTCCTACAATGAGCAGTTCTTC

j_call: TRBJ2-7
v_call: TRBV4-1
clone_size: few
d_call: NA
cdr3_aa: CASSQETSSYEQYF
cdr3_nt: TGCGCCAGCAGCCAAGAGACTAGTTCCTACGAGCAGTACTTC

j_call: TRBJ2-3
v_call: TRBV7-2
clone_size: NA
d_call: NA
cdr3_aa: CASSFGHLSTDTQYF
cdr3_nt: TGTGCCAGCAGCTTCGGACATCTTAGCACAGATACGCAGTATTTT

j_call: TRBJ2-2
v_call: TRBV4-2
clone_size: NA
d_call: NA
cdr3_aa: CASSQDFRGTGELFF
cdr3_nt: TGTGCCAGCAGCCAAGATTTTCGGGGGACCGGGGAGCTGTTTTTT

j_call: TRBJ2-1
v_call: TRBV5-6
clone_size: NA
d_call: TRBD2
cdr3_aa: CASSLAPNRASGGHEQFF
cdr3_nt: TGTGCCAGCAGCTTGGCCCCTAATCGGGCTAGCGGGGGTCATGAGCAGTTCTTC

j_call: TRBJ2-2
v_call: TRBV6-5
clone_size: NA
d_call: NA
cdr3_aa: CASRAGPTAGELFF
cdr3_nt: TGTGCCAGCAGGGCAGGCCCAACGGCCGGGGAGCTGTTTTTT

j_call: TRBJ1-5
v_call: TRBV6-1
clone_size: NA
d_call: NA
cdr3_aa: CASSEALISNQPQHF
cdr3_nt: TGTGCCAGCAGTGAAGCATTGATTAGCAATCAGCCCCAGCATTTT

j_call: TRBJ1-1
v_call: TRBV27
clone_size: NA
d_call: NA
cdr3_aa: CASSFPTGEAFF
cdr3_nt: TGTGCCAGCAGTTTCCCAACAGGGGAAGCTTTCTTT